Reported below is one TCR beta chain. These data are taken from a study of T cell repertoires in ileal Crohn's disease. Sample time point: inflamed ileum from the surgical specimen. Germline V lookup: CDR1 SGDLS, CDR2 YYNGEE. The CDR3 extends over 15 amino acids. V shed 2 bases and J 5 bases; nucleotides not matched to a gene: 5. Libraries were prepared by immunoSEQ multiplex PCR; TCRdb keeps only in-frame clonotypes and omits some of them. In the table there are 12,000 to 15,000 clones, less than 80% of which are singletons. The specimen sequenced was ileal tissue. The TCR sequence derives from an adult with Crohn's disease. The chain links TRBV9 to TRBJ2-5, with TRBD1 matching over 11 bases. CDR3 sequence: CASSVWTGGAETQYF. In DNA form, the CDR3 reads TGTGCCAGCAGCGTCTGGACAGGGGGCGCGGAGACCCAGTACTTC.